What follows describes a single T cell receptor beta chain. Its cognate antigen is unknown. Triplicate sorts, around 310,000 cells apiece, were made for each CD8+ T cell subset. The CDR3 has 15 residues. The germline V gene encodes CDR1 LNHNV and CDR2 YYDKDF (reference sequence). The data were obtained in a study of CXCR3-negative and CXCR3-positive naive CD8 T cells. Via 5' RACE with UMI labels, TRB cDNA libraries were prepared. Reprocessing the 5' RACE reads, TCRdb reports a single entry for every CDR3 protein and omits DNA. The sample table includes over 70,000 distinct CDR3 sequences. Notes on the study in general: For CXCR3-positive naive cells, TRB CDR3s were more hydrophobic than those of CXCR3-negative naive cells. Naive cells, whether CXCR3-negative or CXCR3-positive, had similar TRBV-TRBJ usage, while memory cells differed.

The sequenced sample consisted of naive CXCR3+ CD8+ T cells from blood. Indicated subset: CD45RO-CCR7+CD27+CD95- naive CD8+ T cells expressing CXCR3 (TNR3+). This chain links TRBV15 with TRBJ2-1; TCRdb calls TRBD1, which cannot be checked without DNA. This receptor was taken from a human donor in good health. Some clones in this sample may be carry-over from other donors' samples. CDR3 in amino acids: CATSRDDTGVSEQFF.